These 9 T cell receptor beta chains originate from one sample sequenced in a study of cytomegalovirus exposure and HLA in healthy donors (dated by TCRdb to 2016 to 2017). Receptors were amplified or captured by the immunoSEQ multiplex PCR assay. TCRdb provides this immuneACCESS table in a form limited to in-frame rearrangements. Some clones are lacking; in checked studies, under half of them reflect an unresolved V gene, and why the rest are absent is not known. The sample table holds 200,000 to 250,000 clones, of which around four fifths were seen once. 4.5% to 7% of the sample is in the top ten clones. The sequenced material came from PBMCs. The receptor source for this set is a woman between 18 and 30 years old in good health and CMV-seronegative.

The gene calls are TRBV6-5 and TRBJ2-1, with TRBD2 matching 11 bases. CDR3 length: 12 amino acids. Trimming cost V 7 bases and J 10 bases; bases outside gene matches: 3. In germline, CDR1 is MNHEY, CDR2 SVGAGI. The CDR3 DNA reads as TGTGCCAGCAAGAGACTAGCGGGGGAGCAGTTCTTC. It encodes CASKRLAGEQFF.

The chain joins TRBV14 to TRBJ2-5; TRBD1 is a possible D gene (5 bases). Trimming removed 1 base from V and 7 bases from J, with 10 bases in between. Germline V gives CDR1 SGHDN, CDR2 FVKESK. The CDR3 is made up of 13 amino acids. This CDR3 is CASSQVGQGTQYF. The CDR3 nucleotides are TGTGCCAGCAGCCAAGTGGGGCAGGGGACCCAGTACTTC.

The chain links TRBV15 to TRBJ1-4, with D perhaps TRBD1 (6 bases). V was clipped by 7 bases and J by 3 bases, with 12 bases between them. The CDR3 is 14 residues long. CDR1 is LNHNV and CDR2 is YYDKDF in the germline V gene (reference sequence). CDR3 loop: CATISGQPNEKLFF. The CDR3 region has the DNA TGTGCCACCATTAGTGGACAGCCTAATGAAAAACTGTTTTTT.

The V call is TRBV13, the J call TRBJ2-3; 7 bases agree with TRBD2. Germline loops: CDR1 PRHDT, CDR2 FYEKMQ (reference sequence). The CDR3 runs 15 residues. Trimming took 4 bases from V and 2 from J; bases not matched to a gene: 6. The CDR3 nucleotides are TGTGCCAGCAGCTCAACGGGGAGGGCCACAGATACGCAGTATTTT. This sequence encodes CASSSTGRATDTQYF.

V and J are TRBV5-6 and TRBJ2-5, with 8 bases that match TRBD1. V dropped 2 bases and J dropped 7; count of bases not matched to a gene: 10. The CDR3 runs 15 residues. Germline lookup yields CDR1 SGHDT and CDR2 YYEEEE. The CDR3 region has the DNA TGTGCCAGCAGCTTTATGACAGGGGACGTGAGGACCCAGTACTTC. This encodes CASSFMTGDVRTQYF.

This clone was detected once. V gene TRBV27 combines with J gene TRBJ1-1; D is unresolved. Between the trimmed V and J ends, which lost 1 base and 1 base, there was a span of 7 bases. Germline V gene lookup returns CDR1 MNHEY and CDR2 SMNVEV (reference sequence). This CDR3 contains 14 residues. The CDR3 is CASSLWGGNTEAFF. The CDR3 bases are TGTGCCAGCAGTTTATGGGGAGGGAACACTGAAGCTTTCTTT.

The CDR3: CASSEDRNQPQHF. Here the CDR3 DNA reads TGTGCCAGCTCAGAAGACAGAAATCAGCCCCAGCATTTT. V usage is TRBV18 and J usage is TRBJ1-5; perhaps TRBD1 as D (5 bases). Per germline, CDR1 KGHSH and CDR2 LQKENI. CDR3 size: 13 residues. V lost 5 bases and J lost 4, with 9 bases in between.

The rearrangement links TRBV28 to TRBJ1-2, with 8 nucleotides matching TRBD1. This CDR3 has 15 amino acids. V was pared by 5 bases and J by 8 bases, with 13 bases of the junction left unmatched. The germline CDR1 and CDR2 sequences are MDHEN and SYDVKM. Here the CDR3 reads CASSLPGQGVRGYTF. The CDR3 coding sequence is TGTGCCAGCAGTCTCCCTGGACAGGGAGTGAGAGGCTACACCTTC.

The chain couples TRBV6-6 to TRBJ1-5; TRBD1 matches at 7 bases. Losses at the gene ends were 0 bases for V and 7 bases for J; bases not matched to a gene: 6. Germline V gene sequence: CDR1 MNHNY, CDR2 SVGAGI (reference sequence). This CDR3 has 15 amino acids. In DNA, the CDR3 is TGTGCCAGCAGTTACTCGGCAGGGGGGGACCAGCCCCAGCATTTT. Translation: CASSYSAGGDQPQHF.